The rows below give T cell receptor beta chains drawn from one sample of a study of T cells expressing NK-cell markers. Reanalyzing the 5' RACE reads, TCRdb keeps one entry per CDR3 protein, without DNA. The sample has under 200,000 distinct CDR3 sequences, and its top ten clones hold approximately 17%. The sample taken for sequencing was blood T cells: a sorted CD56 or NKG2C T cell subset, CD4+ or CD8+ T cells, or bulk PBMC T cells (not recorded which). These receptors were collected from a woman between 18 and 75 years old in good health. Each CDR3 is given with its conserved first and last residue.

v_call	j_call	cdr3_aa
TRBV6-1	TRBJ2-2	CASSERGNTGELFF
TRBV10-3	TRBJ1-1	CAISDGGGVNTEAFF
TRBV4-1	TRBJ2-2	CASSNPPGTGWTGELFF
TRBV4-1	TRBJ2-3	CASSQGRTRLAGTDTQYF
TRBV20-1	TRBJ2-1	CSANYPGRQEQFF
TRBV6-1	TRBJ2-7	CASSLTLAKTYEQYF
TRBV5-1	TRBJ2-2	CASSLLPSSGVNTGELFF
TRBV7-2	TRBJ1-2	CASSLVQGANYGYTF
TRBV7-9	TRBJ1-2	CASNEGQRGYTF
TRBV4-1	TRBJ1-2	CASSQDQRPSGYTF
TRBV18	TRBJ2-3	CASSVVAGYTDTQYF
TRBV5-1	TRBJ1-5	CASSLDGGQRPQHF
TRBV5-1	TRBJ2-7	CASRRDSGPYEQYF
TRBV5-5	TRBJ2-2	CASSLAIRTGGTGELFF
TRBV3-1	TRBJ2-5	CASSQYSETQYF
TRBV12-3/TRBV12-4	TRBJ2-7	CASTRHPFYEQYF
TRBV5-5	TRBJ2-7	CASSLADRNHRVYEQYF
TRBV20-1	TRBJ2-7	CSAREFQGPSYEQYF
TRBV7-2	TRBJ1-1	CASSSRVARTEAFF
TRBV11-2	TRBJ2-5	CASSLPGGPDGGETQYF
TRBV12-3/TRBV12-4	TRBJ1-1	CASSSRGASPTEAFF
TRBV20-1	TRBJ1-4	CSARDRFNEKLFF
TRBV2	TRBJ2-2	CASSEARGGLRDAGELFF
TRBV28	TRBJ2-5	CASSTRLEAVKTQYF
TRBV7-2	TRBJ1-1	CASSSQGALEAFF
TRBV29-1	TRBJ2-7	CSVGVPGYEQYF
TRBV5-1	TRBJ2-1	CATGLAESYNEQFF
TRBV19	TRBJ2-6	CASIRRVGTSSGANVLTF
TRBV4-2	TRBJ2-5	CASSRDRLGETQYF
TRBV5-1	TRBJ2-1	CASSANSGLAGNNEQFF
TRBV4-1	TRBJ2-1	CASSQVRGGAFF